The clone carrying this T cell receptor beta chain is deemed medium-sized (0.01 to 0.1%). Its antigen is currently unknown. The entry originates in a study of spatial heterogeneity in lung cancer. The sample's time point: sample taken at primary tumor resection. A total of fewer than 80 untreated early-stage non-small cell lung cancer patients served as donors. Germline V gives CDR1 ENHRY, CDR2 SYGVKD. The CDR3 runs 13 residues. J gave up 7 bases and V 9 bases, and 6 bases lay outside the gene matches. Study outcomes and limitations: Mutation counts in tumors were tracked by counts of expanded intratumoral alpha and beta TCRs.

TCRdb processed the 5' RACE reads anew with MiXCR; each CDR3 protein has one entry. The table shows around 8,000 distinct CDR3 sequences, with 7% to 10% occurring only once. Sequenced material: lung tumor tissue, taken at surgery. The sequence came from a male donor with early-stage non-small cell lung cancer. The rearrangement joins TRBV10-3 to TRBJ1-4; TRBD1 agrees at 9 bases. This CDR3 reads CAISGTGTEKLFF. In DNA, the CDR3 is TGTGCCATTTCCGGGACAGGGACTGAAAAACTGTTTTTT.